Each of the 30 T cell receptor beta chains below was sequenced from the same sample in a study of T cells expressing NK-cell markers. With the 5' RACE reads reprocessed, TCRdb shows one record per CDR3 protein and no DNA. Its table records approximately 150,000 distinct CDR3 sequences. Specimen: blood T cells: a sorted CD56 or NKG2C T cell subset, CD4+ or CD8+ T cells, or bulk PBMC T cells (not recorded which). The receptors were sampled from a woman between 18 and 69 years old in good health.

The chain joins TRBV30 to TRBJ1-1. This CDR3 has 12 amino acids. The germline V gene has CDR1 GTSNPN and CDR2 SVGIG (reference sequence). CDR3 residues: CAWKSLRTEAFF.

The chain has TRBV4-1 and TRBJ2-1; TCRdb outputs TRBD1, but without DNA this stays unchecked. CDR3 length equals 15 residues. Germline CDR1 reads MGHRA; CDR2 reads YSYEKL. The CDR3 loop is CASSQERGPYNEQFF.

The chain couples TRBV3-1 to TRBJ2-1; no DNA is available, so the TRBD2 call from TCRdb remains unchecked. From germline, CDR1 is LGHDT and CDR2 YNNKEL (reference sequence). The CDR3 sequence is 16 residues long. The CDR3 loop is CASSQDVLAAYNEQFF.

The chain employs TRBV5-1 and TRBJ1-4; TCRdb selects TRBD1, and the lack of DNA leaves this call unchecked. From germline, CDR1 is SGHRS and CDR2 YFSETQ. The CDR3 totals 15 residues. CDR3 amino acids: CATPAADRGYGKLFF.

This chain links TRBV29-1 with TRBJ2-5; checking the TCRdb D call of TRBD2 is not possible without DNA. This CDR3 region has 12 residues. CDR1 is SQVTM and CDR2 is ANQGSEA in the germline V gene. CDR3 protein: CSVDGLVETQYF.

The chain links TRBV7-2 to TRBJ2-7; the D call of TRBD2 rests on TCRdb alone, since no DNA is present to check it. The CDR3 is 13 residues long. CDR1 and CDR2 from the germline V gene are SGHTA and FQGNSA. CDR3: CASSYGPTYEQYF.

The rearrangement uses TRBV6-1 and TRBJ1-2; TCRdb outputs TRBD1, but without DNA this stays unchecked. From germline, CDR1 is MNHNS and CDR2 SASEGT. There are 15 residues in the CDR3. CDR3 amino acids: CASRKTGSVNYGYTF.

The chain has TRBV6-1 and TRBJ2-2; TCRdb gives TRBD1 as the D gene, but with no DNA this cannot be confirmed. Germline V CDR1 and CDR2: MNHNS, SASEGT. This CDR3 has 14 amino acids. CDR3 region: CASSVRVSTGELFF.

The chain combines TRBV4-2 with TRBJ2-7; without DNA, the TCRdb call of TRBD2 cannot be checked. The CDR3 is 16 residues long. In germline, CDR1 is LGHNA, CDR2 YNFKEQ. CDR3 region: CASSLGATSGRPEQYF.

V is TRBV6-1 and J is TRBJ2-7; the D gene TCRdb calls, TRBD2, cannot be checked with no DNA. Germline V gene sequence: CDR1 MNHNS, CDR2 SASEGT. The CDR3 is 15 amino acids. CDR3 region: CASSILTSGSYEQYF.

V usage is TRBV25-1 and J usage is TRBJ1-2. This CDR3 comprises 16 residues. Germline CDR1 and CDR2: MGHDK and SYGVNS. The CDR3 region is CASSTPVGGLTIRYTF.

The chain has TRBV9 and TRBJ1-2; there is no DNA to check the TCRdb D call of TRBD1. Per the germline V gene, CDR1 is SGDLS and CDR2 is YYNGEE. CDR3 length: 13 residues. CDR3 sequence: CASSVDRFGGYTF.

The gene calls are TRBV10-2 and TRBJ2-2; TCRdb selects TRBD1, and the lack of DNA leaves this call unchecked. This CDR3 has 15 amino acids. CDR1 is WSHSY, CDR2 SAAADI, per germline. CDR3 sequence: CASSVVGALTGELFF.

The chain combines TRBV5-1 with TRBJ2-2; TCRdb indicates TRBD2, and absent DNA this call remains unverified. This CDR3 spans 18 amino acids. CDR1 and CDR2 from the germline V gene are SGHRS and YFSETQ. This chain's CDR3 is CASSFFSRRSANTGELFF.

The V gene is TRBV29-1, the J gene TRBJ1-5; checking the TCRdb D call of TRBD1 is not possible without DNA. CDR1 is SQVTM and CDR2 is ANQGSEA in the germline V gene. The CDR3 is 13 amino acids. CDR3 sequence: CSVAREQHQPQHF.

This rearrangement joins TRBV7-8 to TRBJ2-3; with no DNA, the TCRdb D assignment of TRBD1 cannot be verified. Germline values: CDR1 SGHVS, CDR2 FQNEAQ. CDR3 size: 16 residues. CDR3 region: CASSWTGTGVTDTQYF. The full variable domain, with the rest looked up from reference TRBV7-8 and TRBJ2-3, is GAGVSQSPRYKVAKRGQDVALRCDPISGHVSLFWYQQALGQGPEFLTYFQNEAQLDKSGLPSDRFFAERPEGSVSTLKIQRTQQEDSAVYLCASSWTGTGVTDTQYFGPGTRLTVL.

The rearrangement uses TRBV27 and TRBJ2-2; the D gene TCRdb calls, TRBD2, cannot be checked with no DNA. The CDR3 is made up of 18 amino acids. The germline CDR1 and CDR2 sequences are MNHEY and SMNVEV (reference sequence). The CDR3 sequence is CASSWGGLAGEATGELFF.

The chain carries TRBV28 and TRBJ2-3; TCRdb calls TRBD2, which cannot be checked without DNA. Germline values: CDR1 MDHEN, CDR2 SYDVKM. The CDR3 is made up of 15 amino acids. Here the CDR3 reads CASKLTGRSTDTQYF.

The chain recombines TRBV3-1 with TRBJ1-2. This CDR3 is built from 14 residues. The germline V gene has CDR1 LGHDT and CDR2 YNNKEL (reference sequence). This CDR3 reads CASSHLTVNYGYTF.

The gene calls are TRBV9 and TRBJ2-5; TCRdb's assignment of TRBD2 cannot be checked, as there is no DNA. The CDR3 is made up of 15 amino acids. The germline V gene has CDR1 SGDLS and CDR2 YYNGEE. The CDR3 protein is CASSAVAGVEETQYF.

The chain combines TRBV6-5 with TRBJ2-2; the TCRdb D gene call, TRBD1, has no DNA to confirm it. The length of the CDR3 is 13 residues. Germline loops: CDR1 MNHEY, CDR2 SVGAGI. The chain's CDR3 is CASSSRGNGELFF.

The rearrangement uses TRBV7-3 and TRBJ1-4; TCRdb selects TRBD1, and the lack of DNA leaves this call unchecked. From germline, CDR1 is SGHTA and CDR2 FQGTGA. This CDR3 is 19 amino acids long. CDR3 loop: CASSSRRSGQGTTNEKLFF.

The chain couples TRBV4-1 to TRBJ2-1; the TCRdb call, TRBD1, lacks DNA for checking. This CDR3 is 15 amino acids long. Per germline, CDR1 MGHRA and CDR2 YSYEKL. The CDR3 sequence is CASSQQGGAYNEQFF.

The chain employs TRBV20-1 and TRBJ2-1; checking the TCRdb D call of TRBD1 is not possible without DNA. The germline gives CDR1 DFQATT, CDR2 SNEGSKA (reference sequence). This CDR3 has 16 residues. CDR3 sequence: CSGYLTRLSSYNEQFF.

The chain has TRBV15 and TRBJ2-1; TCRdb outputs TRBD2, but without DNA this stays unchecked. The CDR3 totals 14 residues. CDR1 LNHNV and CDR2 YYDKDF come from the germline V gene (reference sequence). The CDR3 is CATSRAEGLGEQFF.

The genes are TRBV3-1 and TRBJ2-5; the TCRdb D gene call, TRBD1, has no DNA to confirm it. The CDR3 has 15 amino acids. CDR1 and CDR2 from the germline V gene are LGHDT and YNNKEL (reference sequence). The CDR3 loop reads CASSHPTGGGETQYF.

The chain employs TRBV12-3 or TRBV12-4 and TRBJ1-6; TCRdb selects TRBD1, and the lack of DNA leaves this call unchecked. The CDR3 spans 13 residues. CDR3 sequence reads: CASSLRASSPLHF.

The chain uses TRBV29-1 and TRBJ1-4; the TRBD1 assignment by TCRdb is unverifiable without DNA. This CDR3 spans 15 amino acids. CDR1 is SQVTM and CDR2 is ANQGSEA in the germline V gene. The chain's CDR3 is CSVEVGAGLNEKLFF.

This CDR3 reads CASSPSVGEIAQYF. V gene TRBV4-2 combines with J gene TRBJ2-3; the D call from TCRdb, TRBD2, cannot be confirmed without DNA. There are 14 residues in the CDR3. Per germline, CDR1 LGHNA and CDR2 YNFKEQ.

The V and J genes are TRBV20-1 and TRBJ2-3; the D call from TCRdb, TRBD1, cannot be confirmed without DNA. The length of the CDR3 is 11 residues. Germline loops: CDR1 DFQATT, CDR2 SNEGSKA (reference sequence). This CDR3 reads CSAQAGETQYF.